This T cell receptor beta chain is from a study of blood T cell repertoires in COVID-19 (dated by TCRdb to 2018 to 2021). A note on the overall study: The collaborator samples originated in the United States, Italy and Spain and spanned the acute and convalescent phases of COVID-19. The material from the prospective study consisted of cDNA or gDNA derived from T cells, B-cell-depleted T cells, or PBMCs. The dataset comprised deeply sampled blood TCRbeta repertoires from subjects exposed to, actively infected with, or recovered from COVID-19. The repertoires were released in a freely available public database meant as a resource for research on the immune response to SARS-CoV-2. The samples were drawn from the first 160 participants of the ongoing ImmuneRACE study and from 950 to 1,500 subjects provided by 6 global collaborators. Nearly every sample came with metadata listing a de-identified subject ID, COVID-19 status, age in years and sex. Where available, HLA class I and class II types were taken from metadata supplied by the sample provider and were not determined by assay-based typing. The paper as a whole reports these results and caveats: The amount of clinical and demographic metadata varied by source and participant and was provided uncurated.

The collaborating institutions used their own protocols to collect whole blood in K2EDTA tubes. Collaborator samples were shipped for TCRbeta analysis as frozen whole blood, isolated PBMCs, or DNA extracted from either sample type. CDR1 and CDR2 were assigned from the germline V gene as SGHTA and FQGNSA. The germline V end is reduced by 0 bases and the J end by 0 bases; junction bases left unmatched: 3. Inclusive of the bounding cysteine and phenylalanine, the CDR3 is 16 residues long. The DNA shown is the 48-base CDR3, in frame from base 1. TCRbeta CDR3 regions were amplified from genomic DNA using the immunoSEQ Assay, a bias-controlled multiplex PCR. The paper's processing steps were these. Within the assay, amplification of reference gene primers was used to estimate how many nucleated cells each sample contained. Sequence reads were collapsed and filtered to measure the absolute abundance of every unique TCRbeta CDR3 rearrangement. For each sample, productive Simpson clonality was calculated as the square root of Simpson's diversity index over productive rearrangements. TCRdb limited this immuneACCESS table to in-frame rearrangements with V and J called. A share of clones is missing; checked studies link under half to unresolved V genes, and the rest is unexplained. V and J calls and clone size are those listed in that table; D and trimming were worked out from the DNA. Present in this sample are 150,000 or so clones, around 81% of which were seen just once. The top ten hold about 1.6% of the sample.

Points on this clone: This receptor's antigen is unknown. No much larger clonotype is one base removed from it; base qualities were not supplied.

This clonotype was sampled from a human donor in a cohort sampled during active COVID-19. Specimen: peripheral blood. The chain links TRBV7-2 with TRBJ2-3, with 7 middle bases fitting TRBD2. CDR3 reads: CASSLASGTSTDTQYF. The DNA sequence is TGTGCCAGCAGCTTAGCGAGCGGGACTAGCACAGATACGCAGTATTTT. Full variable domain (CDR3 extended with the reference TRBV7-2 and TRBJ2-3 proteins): GAGVSQSPSNKVTEKGKDVELRCDPISGHTALYWYRQSLGQGLEFLIYFQGNSAPDKSGLPSDRFSAERTGGSVSTLTIQRTQQEDSAVYLCASSLASGTSTDTQYFGPGTRLTVL.